These T cell receptor beta chains were read from a single sample in a study of regulatory T cells in long-lasting Graves disease. TCRdb re-derived calls from the multiplex PCR reads in MiXCR, one entry per CDR3 protein. The table includes 350,000 to 500,000 distinct CDR3 sequences, roughly 23% detected once. Source: peripheral blood mononuclear cells (PBMCs), taken when the disease was refractory, from a patient treated with antithyroid drugs. The source is a female donor with Graves disease. Each CDR3 is given with its conserved first and last residue.

J: TRBJ2-7
V: TRBV6-5
CDR3: CASSYRGTSSYEQYF

J: TRBJ1-6
V: TRBV11-2
CDR3: CASSYGHHNSPLHF

J: TRBJ2-5
V: TRBV20-1
CDR3: CSADSTGGETQYF

J: TRBJ1-5
V: TRBV20-1
CDR3: CSAKEDPSWPQHF

J: TRBJ1-1
V: TRBV20-1
CDR3: CSARGAGNTEAFF

J: TRBJ2-1
V: TRBV6-1
CDR3: CASSFGQGNGNEQFF

J: TRBJ1-5
V: TRBV2
CDR3: CASSVTANQPQHF

J: TRBJ1-1
V: TRBV28
CDR3: CASSAHSLNTEAFF

J: TRBJ2-7
V: TRBV19
CDR3: CASGTGEPYEQYF

J: TRBJ1-4
V: TRBV12-3/TRBV12-4
CDR3: CASGKQGEKLFF

J: TRBJ2-2
V: TRBV12-3/TRBV12-4
CDR3: CASRQGLAGAGTGELFF

J: TRBJ2-3
V: TRBV30
CDR3: CAWSAARTDTQYF

J: TRBJ2-7
V: TRBV3-1
CDR3: CASSLGQAEALEQYF

J: TRBJ2-7
V: TRBV6-5
CDR3: CASSYSYTGSYEQYF